This T cell receptor beta chain was found in a study of blood T cell repertoires in COVID-19. Study in general: Sample material is recorded as cDNA or gDNA derived from T cells, B-cell-depleted T cells, or PBMCs.

Authors' analysis steps: Amplification of reference gene primers provided the estimated nucleated cell counts. Using immunoSEQ multiplex PCR, the repertoire was profiled, and TCRdb retains in-frame clones only, with some absent. The V and J calls and clone size come from that table; D and trimming were worked out from the DNA. This sample has 180,000 or so clones, with 70% to 80% found just once. Sequenced input: peripheral blood. The source is a woman between 50 and 59 years old with active or convalescent COVID-19.

The CDR3: CASTQQETQYF. The CDR3 nucleotides are TGTGCCAGCACCCAACAAGAGACCCAGTACTTC. This rearrangement joins TRBV7-9 to TRBJ2-5; D gene uncertain. Germline V gene sequence: CDR1 SEHNR, CDR2 FQNEAQ (reference sequence). CDR3 length: 11 residues. V was pared by 7 bases and J by 2 bases, with 5 bases between.